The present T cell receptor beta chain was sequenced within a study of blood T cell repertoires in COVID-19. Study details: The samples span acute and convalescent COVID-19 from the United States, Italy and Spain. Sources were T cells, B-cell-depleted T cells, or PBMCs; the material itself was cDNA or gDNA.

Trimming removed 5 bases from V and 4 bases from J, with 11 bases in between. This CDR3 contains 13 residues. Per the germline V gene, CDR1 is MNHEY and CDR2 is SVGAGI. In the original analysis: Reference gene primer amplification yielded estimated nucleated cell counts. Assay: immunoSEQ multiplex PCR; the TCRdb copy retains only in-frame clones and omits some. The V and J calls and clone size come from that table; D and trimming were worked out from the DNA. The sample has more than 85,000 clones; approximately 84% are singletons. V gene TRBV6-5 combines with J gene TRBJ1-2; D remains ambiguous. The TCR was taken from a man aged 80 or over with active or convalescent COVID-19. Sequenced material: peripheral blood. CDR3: CASSRSEGYGYTF. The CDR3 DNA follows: TGTGCCAGCAGTCGGTCGGAGGGCTATGGCTACACCTTC.